This entry describes one TCR beta chain. No antigen is known for it. The source of the sample is a study of shared clonotypes between healthy human individuals. Investigators spread the genomic DNA of each subset evenly over several immunoSEQ plates. Here immunoSEQ multiplex PCR was the method, and the copy in TCRdb shows in-frame clones only, minus some. This table holds roughly 2 million clones, over 85% found once. Naivety among CD8 cells was defined by CD45RO negativity and positive CCR7 selection, thereby excluding terminally differentiated effector memory CD45RA+ cells. Study-wide points: Only blood was sampled; tissue repertoires likely differ.

The CDR3 has 16 residues. Germline V gene lookup returns CDR1 MNHNY and CDR2 SVGAGI (reference sequence). J was trimmed by 2 bases and V by 7 bases; bases with no gene match: 11. Sequenced input: naive CD8+ T cells sorted from blood. This TCR was sampled from a man younger than 35 in good health. V gene TRBV6-6 combines with J gene TRBJ2-5; 9 bases align to TRBD2. The CDR3 DNA is TGTGCCAGCATCCGGGCGCGGGAGGGCGTTCAAGAGACCCAGTACTTC. Encoded protein: CASIRAREGVQETQYF.